These 28 T cell receptor beta chains share one sample of origin, sequenced in a study of Ad26.COV2.S vaccination and SARS-CoV-2 variants. The repertoire was sequenced with immunoSEQ multiplex PCR; TCRdb's copy has only in-frame clones and lacks some. The sample includes about 350,000 clones, about 90% of them seen just once. Sample: peripheral blood, taken after recovery from COVID-19. The origin of the receptors is a human donor who had recovered from COVID-19.

The chain links TRBV9 to TRBJ1-6; 12 bases align to TRBD1. The CDR3 length is 16 residues. Germline loops: CDR1 SGDLS, CDR2 YYNGEE. V trimming: 4 bases; J trimming: 7 bases; junction bases outside the gene matches: 6. The CDR3 protein is CASSTAGTGGNSPLHF. CDR3 coding DNA: TGTGCCAGCAGCACCGCCGGGACAGGGGGCAATTCACCCCTCCACTTT. Together with reference TRBV9 and TRBJ1-6, the CDR3 gives the full variable domain: DSGVTQTPKHLITATGQRVTLRCSPRSGDLSVYWYQQSLDQGLQFLIQYYNGEERAKGNILERFSAQQFPDLHSELNLSSLELGDSALYFCASSTAGTGGNSPLHFGNGTRLTVT.

The chain is built from TRBV9 and TRBJ1-1; 8 bases line up with TRBD1. V shed 2 bases, J shed 5 bases, and the junction held 5 bases outside the gene matches. CDR1 SGDLS and CDR2 YYNGEE come from the germline V gene. This CDR3 has 14 residues. CDR3 in amino acids: CASSVDRAGTEAFF. CDR3 sequence (DNA): TGTGCCAGCAGCGTGGACAGGGCGGGAACTGAAGCTTTCTTT.

The J gene is TRBJ1-1, the V gene TRBV20-1, with D maybe TRBD1 (5 bases). This CDR3 contains 11 residues. Germline lookup yields CDR1 DFQATT and CDR2 SNEGSKA (reference sequence). The CDR3 DNA follows: TGCAACGCGGGGGGGGGAACTGAAGCTTTCTTT. This gives the protein CNAGGGTEAFF.

This clone has a single count. CDR3 residues: CATSRLGGELYEQYF. The CDR3 bases are TGTGCCACCAGCAGATTAGGGGGGGAACTCTACGAGCAGTACTTC. The chain links TRBV15 to TRBJ2-7; tentative D call: TRBD2 (7 bases). This CDR3 region has 15 residues. The ends were cut back, 2 bases at V and 3 bases at J, with 14 bases in the middle. Per the germline V gene, CDR1 is LNHNV and CDR2 is YYDKDF (reference sequence).

V usage is TRBV12-3 or TRBV12-4 and J usage is TRBJ2-5; perhaps TRBD2 as D (7 bases). This CDR3 has 12 amino acids. V shed 4 bases and J shed 9 bases, with 12 bases lying between them. This CDR3 is CASSSGGPAQYF. The CDR3 DNA reads as TGTGCCAGCAGTTCGGGGGGCCCAGCCCAGTACTTC.

The chain recombines TRBV5-1 with TRBJ2-2; TRBD2 matches at 10 bases. The CDR3 runs 17 residues. Germline CDR1 SGHRS, CDR2 YFSETQ. Trimming cost V 4 bases and J 7 bases; bases outside gene matches: 13. The CDR3 is CASSNPKSGGAFGELFF. CDR3 coding DNA: TGCGCCAGCAGCAACCCTAAAAGCGGGGGGGCTTTCGGGGAGCTGTTTTTT.

The chain links TRBV2 to TRBJ1-2, with D uncertain. Trimming took 3 bases from V and 7 from J, leaving 12 bases between them. The CDR3 is 13 residues long. Germline lookup yields CDR1 SNHLY and CDR2 FYNNEI. The CDR3 bases are TGTGCCAGCAGTGAGGTCGGGTCCGCTGGCTACACCTTC. Encoded protein: CASSEVGSAGYTF.

The chain uses TRBV25-1 and TRBJ1-1, with a tentative D call TRBD1 (5 bases). The CDR3 runs to 14 residues. Between the trimmed V and J ends, which lost 5 bases and 7 bases, there was a span of 17 bases. The germline V gene has CDR1 MGHDK and CDR2 SYGVNS. CDR3 coding DNA: TGTGCCAGCAGTCGGCAGGGAGGAGGTGATGAAGCTTTCTTT. Amino acid sequence: CASSRQGGGDEAFF. Variable domain in full (rest from reference TRBV25-1 and TRBJ1-1): EADIYQTPRYLVIGTGKKITLECSQTMGHDKMYWYQQDPGMELHLIHYSYGVNSTEKGDLSSESTVSRIRTEHFPLTLESARPSHTSQYLCASSRQGGGDEAFFGQGTRLTVV.

V usage is TRBV7-9 and J usage is TRBJ2-7; D is ambiguous. The CDR3 contains 12 residues. Germline CDR1 reads SEHNR; CDR2 reads FQNEAQ (reference sequence). V was shortened by 5 bases and J by 2 bases, with 7 bases between the two germline ends. CDR3 DNA: TGTGCCAGCAGCGTAAACCCCTACGAGCAGTACTTC. It encodes CASSVNPYEQYF.

This chain links TRBV18 with TRBJ2-5; TRBD1 is a possible D gene (5 bases). Germline lookup yields CDR1 KGHSH and CDR2 LQKENI. The CDR3 covers 16 residues. The germline V and J ends were trimmed by 4 bases and 2 bases, with 17 bases remaining between them. As DNA, the CDR3 is TGTGCCAGCTCACGACTCGCCCAGGGTGGTCAAGAGACCCAGTACTTC. The encoded protein is CASSRLAQGGQETQYF.

This clone was detected only once. The V call is TRBV12-3 or TRBV12-4, the J call TRBJ2-7; D ambiguous. V was pared by 6 bases and J by 6 bases, with 12 bases between. This CDR3 has 12 residues. The CDR3 DNA reads as TGTGCCAGCAGCTTCGCACCCCCCGAGCAGTACTTC. It specifies CASSFAPPEQYF.

The rearrangement uses TRBV19 and TRBJ2-4; possible D gene TRBD2, 5 bases. The CDR3 contains 13 residues. Germline V gene data show CDR1 as LNHDA and CDR2 as SQIVND (reference sequence). V dropped 5 bases and J dropped 4 bases, with 9 bases sitting between them. In nucleotides, the CDR3 is TGTGCCAGTAGTGAGGGTGGGAAAAACATTCAGTACTTC. It codes for CASSEGGKNIQYF.

V and J are TRBV21-1 and TRBJ2-7; the table names TRBD1, a call not compared with the DNA. TRBV21-1 is assigned pseudogene status. This CDR3 has 16 residues. The chain's CDR3 is CASSSTDRDEKYEQYF. DNA of the CDR3: TGTGCCAGCAGCTCAACCGACAGGGACGAGAAGTACGAGCAGTACTTC.

V is TRBV3-1 (or the pseudogene TRBV3-2) and J is TRBJ1-2; D not certain. The V gene lost 4 bases and the J gene lost 4 bases, with 22 bases spanning the gap. CDR3 size: 17 residues. From germline, CDR1 is LGHDT and CDR2 YNNKEL (reference sequence). For the CDR3, the DNA is TGTGCCAGCAGCCCGTTATCGGGTTCCGGACGGGTCTATGGCTACACCTTC. It yields the protein CASSPLSGSGRVYGYTF.

The rearrangement joins TRBV19 to TRBJ2-1, with a possible D match to TRBD1 (6 bases). The CDR3 loop spans 15 amino acids. The germline V gene encodes CDR1 LNHDA and CDR2 SQIVND (reference sequence). V was pared by 5 bases and J by 12 bases, with 23 bases between. The CDR3 region is CASSEQGQRFAGQFF. Written as DNA, the CDR3 is TGTGCCAGTAGTGAACAGGGCCAGAGGTTCGCGGGGCAGTTCTTC.

The chain uses TRBV9 and TRBJ1-4; possibly TRBD1 for D (6 bases). The CDR3 covers 15 residues. CDR1 is SGDLS, CDR2 YYNGEE, per germline. Deletions cut 4 bases from V and 1 base from J, with 11 bases between. CDR3 coding DNA: TGTGCCAGCAGCCCTCGGACAGAAACTAATGAAAAACTGTTTTTT. Its translation: CASSPRTETNEKLFF.

The sample holds one count of this clone. V and J are TRBV6-5 and TRBJ2-3, with D tentatively TRBD2 (6 bases). Trimming stripped 7 bases from V and 3 bases from J, with 11 bases between. Per germline, CDR1 MNHEY and CDR2 SVGAGI. This CDR3 is 13 amino acids long. The DNA of the CDR3 is TGTGCCAGCATTTCGGGGGTAACAGATACGCAGTATTTT. Residues: CASISGVTDTQYF.

The gene calls are TRBV6-5 and TRBJ1-1; D ambiguous. Trimming shortened V by 2 bases and J by 5 bases, and 3 bases separated the two germline ends. Germline CDR1 reads MNHEY; CDR2 reads SVGAGI. CDR3 length: 11 residues. CDR3 nucleotides: TGTGCCAGCAGTTACGAGACTGAAGCTTTCTTT. This encodes CASSYETEAFF.

The rearrangement links TRBV5-4 to TRBJ2-7; D gene ambiguous. CDR1 and CDR2 from the germline V gene are SGHNT and YYREEE (reference sequence). The germline V and J ends were trimmed by 0 bases and 6 bases, with 10 bases remaining between them. This CDR3 contains 13 residues. This CDR3 reads CASSLGNEVEQYF. The CDR3 DNA reads as TGTGCCAGCAGCTTGGGCAATGAGGTCGAGCAGTACTTC.

The chain joins TRBV5-4 to TRBJ1-2; perhaps TRBD1 as D (6 bases). CDR3 length equals 13 residues. The V end lost 6 bases, the J end lost 5 bases, and 14 bases lay between the germline ends. Looked up from germline, CDR1 is SGHNT and CDR2 is YYREEE (reference sequence). The DNA for the CDR3 is TGTGCCAGCACCCAACAGGGAAGGTATGGCTACACCTTC. Encoded protein: CASTQQGRYGYTF.

The gene calls are TRBV29-1 and TRBJ1-1, with TRBD1 as a possible D gene (5 bases). V gave up 4 bases and J gave up 2 bases, with 8 bases separating them. The CDR3 length is 12 residues. Germline CDR1 is SQVTM and CDR2 is ANQGSEA. The chain's CDR3 is CSVGQPNTEAFF. The CDR3 DNA is TGCAGCGTTGGACAGCCCAACACTGAAGCTTTCTTT.

The chain joins TRBV19 to TRBJ1-5; D might be TRBD1 (6 bases). CDR1 LNHDA and CDR2 SQIVND come from the germline V gene (reference sequence). The ends were cut back, 0 bases at V and 6 bases at J, with 12 bases in the middle. CDR3 length equals 15 residues. This CDR3 is CASSIDIQGGQPQHF. Written as DNA, the CDR3 is TGTGCCAGTAGTATAGACATACAGGGAGGTCAGCCCCAGCATTTT. The entire variable domain, with the rest obtained from reference TRBV19 and TRBJ1-5, is as follows: DGGITQSPKYLFRKEGQNVTLSCEQNLNHDAMYWYRQDPGQGLRLIYYSQIVNDFQKGDIAEGYSVSREKKESFPLTVTSAQKNPTAFYLCASSIDIQGGQPQHFGDGTRLSIL.

The rearrangement joins TRBV6-2 or TRBV6-3 to TRBJ1-1, with D possibly TRBD1 on 6 matching bases. This CDR3 contains 16 residues. The germline V gene encodes CDR1 MNHEY and CDR2 SVGEGT. V lost 0 bases to trimming and J lost 4 bases, with 15 bases between them. CDR3 amino acids: CASSYSYREGSTEAFF. The CDR3 region has the DNA TGTGCCAGCAGTTACTCCTACAGGGAAGGGAGCACTGAAGCTTTCTTT.

This clone is a singleton in its sample. The V and J genes are TRBV27 and TRBJ1-1; D possibly corresponds to TRBD1 (6 bases). V dropped 4 bases and J dropped 1 base, with 7 bases sitting between them. This CDR3 is 13 amino acids long. The V gene's germline CDR1 is MNHEY and CDR2 SMNVEV (reference sequence). CDR3 amino acids: CASSWDKNTEAFF. CDR3 nucleotides: TGTGCCAGCAGTTGGGACAAGAACACTGAAGCTTTCTTT.

The chain joins TRBV4-3 to TRBJ2-7; D remains ambiguous. Germline V gene sequence: CDR1 LGHNA, CDR2 YSLEER. There are 15 residues in the CDR3. V was trimmed by 0 bases and J by 2 bases, leaving 11 bases between them. CDR3 DNA: TGCGCCAGCAGCCAAGAGGGCACCTCCACCTACGAGCAGTACTTC. This translates into CASSQEGTSTYEQYF.

CDR3 in amino acids: CSAERQSNTGELFF. In DNA form, the CDR3 reads TGCAGCGCCGAGAGACAGTCGAACACCGGGGAGCTGTTTTTT. The genes are TRBV29-1 and TRBJ2-2; D is possibly TRBD1 (5 bases). This CDR3 has 14 amino acids. The V gene's germline CDR1 is SQVTM and CDR2 ANQGSEA. Trimming removed 7 bases at V and 0 bases at J, with 12 bases between.

This CDR3 reads CASSQGGGAAQYF. CDR3 bases: TGTGCCAGCAGTCAGGGCGGGGGGGCGGCCCAGTACTTC. This chain uses TRBV6-6 with TRBJ2-5; TRBD2 matches 9 bases. The CDR3 contains 13 residues. Germline-derived CDR1 and CDR2 are MNHNY and SVGAGI (reference sequence). V lost 5 bases and J lost 9; bases outside the gene matches: 7.

This clone has just a few counts. The chain carries TRBV5-5 and TRBJ1-6; D may be TRBD1 (5 bases). CDR1 is SGHKS, CDR2 YYEKEE, per germline (reference sequence). The CDR3 is 14 amino acids. V was shortened by 4 bases and J by 5 bases, with 10 bases between the two germline ends. The DNA of the CDR3 is TGTGCCAGCAGCGCCGACAGTCATAATTCACCCCTCCACTTT. Translated, it gives CASSADSHNSPLHF.